This T cell receptor (beta chain) derives from a study of cytomegalovirus exposure and HLA in healthy donors. Researchers ran the PCR with 60 Vbeta and 13 Jbeta primers. Profiling relied on immunoSEQ multiplex PCR, and the TCRdb table lists in-frame clones only, not all of them. Among some 160,000 clones listed, about 84% were seen once. Germline CDR1 reads SGHAT; CDR2 reads FQNNGV. Trimming at V came to 0 bases and at J to 2 bases, leaving 5 bases not matched to a gene. The CDR3 totals 16 residues. Sequences were obtained from PBMCs. J is TRBJ2-7 and V is TRBV11-2; 9 bases map to TRBD1. The TCR originated in a male donor in good health and CMV-seronegative. CDR3: CASSLDWTGAAYEQYF. CDR3 coding DNA: TGTGCCAGCAGCTTAGACTGGACAGGGGCCGCCTACGAGCAGTACTTC.